This entry describes one T cell receptor beta chain. It lacks a known antigen. Per-base qualities were not stored, and no clone one base away is much larger. The cohort was made up of 666 healthy bone marrow donors. All cohort members were sampled while nominally healthy, although unrecorded immune exposures were likely present. The donor was CMV seropositive and was included in the group of 300 or so seropositive cohort members. Each donor provided a peripheral blood sample, and peripheral blood mononuclear cells were used for TCR beta sequencing. The Qiagen DNeasy Blood Extraction Kit was used to extract genomic DNA from the blood cell samples. This sample stems from a study of cytomegalovirus exposure and HLA in healthy donors (dated by TCRdb to the late 2010s). The study in broad terms: An earlier analysis of approximately 640 of the donors reported about 250 Gb of sequence data and around 110 million unique TCR beta sequences from roughly 200 million T cells. Of the 300 to 500 genotyped donors, less than 85% were placed in the genetic ancestry cluster associated with self-reported Caucasian donors. Across about 380 genotyped donors of the cohort, an average of approximately 200,000 unique TCR beta nucleotide sequences per donor were sequenced, and roughly a sixth of those sequences were non-productive. Typing coverage differed by locus: A, B, C, DRB1 and DQB1 were typed in roughly 620-630 donors, DQA1 in 500 to 550, DPA1 in around 610, and DPB1 in just under 480. The study aimed to test whether cataloging public T cell receptors could reveal signatures of past pathogen exposure. Roughly 5 DR-DQ haplotypes were treated as single units for association and clustering because of strong linkage in the cohort. Both class I and class II loci were covered by HLA typing, at four-digit resolution. Alongside the repertoire data, information on donor age, sex, ethnicity and CMV serostatus was compiled. The study used immunosequencing to profile the T cell repertoires of 666 subjects and linked those repertoires to cytomegalovirus serostatus. The later analysis used no new phenotypic data to find candidate immune exposures, relying instead on TCR beta sequences and their occurrence across donors. A later analysis re-examined previously published TCR beta repertoires from about 670 donors and added high-resolution HLA genotyping to investigate patterns of TCR occurrence. In addition to the first cohort of 666 subjects, a separate validation cohort of 130 or so different subjects was used. An early release that covered roughly 600 HLA-typed donors contained about 300 gigabases of sequencing data and around 80 million unique TCR sequences. In a later genetic analysis, genome-wide SNP genotypes for about 55% of the roughly 700 donors were used, and that subset was treated as a discovery cohort. An earlier analysis of around 640 of the donors used high-throughput TCR beta sequencing to judge whether each TCR beta V gene segment behaved as functional or pseudogenic. Every repertoire in the discovery cohort had been generated on one and the same sequencing platform. High-throughput TCR immunosequencing, statistical association of individual TCRs with disease status, and machine learning were combined to predict cytomegalovirus infection status.

Library construction relied on the immunoSEQ multiplex PCR assay. A mixture of 60 forward primers for TCR Vbeta segments and 13 reverse primers for TCR Jbeta segments was used in the multiplex PCR. The CDR3 region of rearranged TCR beta genes was amplified from genomic DNA with a multiplex PCR assay. On the Illumina HiSeq System, the amplified TCR beta libraries were sequenced as 87-base-pair reads. Turning to the authors' computational methods: Across the 600 to 700 repertoires, a later analysis counted tens of millions of unique TCR beta chains, some 11 million of which were shared by at least two donors. Raw reads were error-corrected and collapsed into unique sequences with a nearest-neighbor algorithm that merged closely related sequences to remove PCR and sequencing errors. Alignment of CDR3 sequences to IMGT reference sequences was used to assign V, D and J gene segments. For a sequence to be retained, a match of at least six nucleotides to both a V gene segment and a J gene segment was required. Rearrangements were classified as productive when the CDR3 lacked stop codons and remained in frame with V and J, and all other rearrangements were classified as non-productive. CDR3 was defined by IMGT convention, running from the second conserved V-encoded cysteine to the conserved J-encoded phenylalanine. Sequences without an unambiguous match to a single V gene segment were excluded from the earlier analysis of 587 of the donors. An earlier analysis of fewer than 750 of the donors called V segments functional above 56.7% productive rearrangements and segregating when the between-donor standard deviation exceeded 5%. A statistical classification framework was built for diagnosing cytomegalovirus status from the catalog of TCR beta chain sequences. In a later analysis, V and J genes were assigned by comparing TCR nucleotide sequences against IMGT/GENE-DB human TR gene sequences. Using the TCRdist pipeline, a later analysis assigned CDR3 sequences along with most-parsimonious VDJ recombination scenarios. In a later analysis, each TCR beta chain was defined by its CDR3 amino acid sequence together with its V-gene family, and reads without a unique V-gene family were excluded. To address suspected cross-contamination and a sequencing artifact, a later analysis removed approximately 600 highly shared, low-generation-probability nucleotide sequences. In a later analysis, a clonal expansion index for each public chain was calculated from normalized within-repertoire ranks of inferred template counts. Generation probabilities in a later analysis came from a VDJ recombination model fitted to out-of-frame rearrangements, and those results were checked against IGoR. Hypergeometric tests were used in a later analysis to score TCR-TCR, TCR-HLA and TCR-CMV co-occurrence, with a repertoire-size bias correction applied to the TCR pairs. A later analysis estimated false discovery rates by permuting HLA or CMV assignments 20 times. A later analysis grouped co-occurring TCRs with DBSCAN, adding TCRdist sequence similarity when clustering within HLA-allele-positive subsets. For co-occurrence clustering, repertoires with fewer than 30,000 or more than 120,000 public chains were excluded, along with roughly 5 repertoires with anomalous nucleotide sharing. TCRdb took this table from immuneACCESS and kept in-frame rearrangements with V and J called. Such tables lack part of the clones; where checked against another copy, unresolved V genes explain under half of the gap, and the rest is unexplained. V and J calls and clone size follow that table, whereas D and trimming were derived from the DNA. The sample has 150,000 to 200,000 clones on record, about 83% of them singletons. Around 5% of the sample is taken by the ten largest.

CDR1 GTSNPN and CDR2 SVGIG were looked up in the germline V gene (reference sequence). Inclusive of the bounding cysteine and phenylalanine, the CDR3 is 14 residues long. The CDR3 DNA has 42 bases and is translated from base 1. Trimming takes 0 bases from V and 2 bases from J, and the germline ends sit 8 bases apart. Study-wide findings and limitations: When HLA alleles, especially DR and DQ, strongly co-occurred, attributing TCR associations to individual alleles was difficult. Sequencing depth was assumed to be roughly uniform across donors in the presence/absence analyses, though that assumption may not hold. Because counts were too low, about 15 rarely observed V segments, including chromosome 9 orphons, were left out of the earlier analysis of several hundred of the donors. A cluster of highly shared sequence variants was judged likely to represent a technical artifact of the sequencing pipeline. The only immune exposure information available for the cohort was CMV serostatus. Linkage disequilibrium might explain the correlated functional status among segregating V segments, but an unknown experimental factor could not be excluded. The classifier was reported to diagnose cytomegalovirus status with high specificity and sensitivity in both the original cohort and the validation cohort. A few of the identified cytomegalovirus-associated TCR beta chains were confirmed in vitro to be specific for cytomegalovirus antigens. Specific HLA alleles were associated with 15,000 to 20,000 TCR beta sequences at a false discovery rate of 0.05 in a later analysis. The study gave a list of about 160 TCR beta chains associated with cytomegalovirus. Because HLA typing was missing for some donors at each locus, association tests included only the typed subset. A later analysis found that most CMV-associated TCR beta chains appeared HLA-restricted, with HLA associations seemingly driven largely by CMV exposure. A later genetic analysis reported fewer N-insertions in productive TCRs among donors in an Asian-associated ancestry cluster than the roughly 690-donor mean. According to a later analysis, TCR association rates differed among HLA loci, with DRB1 alleles showing the most associated TCRs and HLA-C alleles showing the fewest. An earlier analysis of around 600 of the donors showed that most TCR beta V segments appeared in productive rearrangements either about 87% or about 30% of the time, which broadly matched IMGT annotations. According to a later analysis, parvovirus B19, influenza, CMV and Epstein-Barr virus appeared linked to several top co-occurrence clusters. The authors suggested that the approach could potentially be generalized to other disease states and immunological phenotypes. Compared with equally common non-associated chains, HLA-associated TCR beta chains in a later analysis were more clonally expanded and had lower generation probabilities. Across donors, most TCR sequences were observed very rarely, whereas some public TCRs were present in many individuals. Some IMGT-functional V segments, including TRBV6-2 and TRBV6-3, could not be told apart with the 87-base-pair reads, so those segments were excluded. A further reported finding was that TCR beta sequences accurately predicted the HLA-A and HLA-B alleles for most subjects in the first cohort. In a later genetic analysis, a missense DCLRE1C variant was associated with V-gene and J-gene trimming of TCR beta chains, and the association was replicated in an independent cohort. This cohort had only TCR beta chains sequenced, and the lack of alpha or paired-chain data limited which features could be detected.

This clonotype was obtained from a girl aged 5-17 years in good health and CMV-seropositive. The sample consisted of PBMCs. The chain couples TRBV30 to TRBJ1-5, with the D gene too uncertain to name. The sequenced DNA: TGTGCCTGGAGTGTACGACGGGGCAATCAGCCCCAGCATTTT. Its protein product is CAWSVRRGNQPQHF.